This T cell receptor beta chain was sequenced in a study of identical twins. General observations from the study: Out-of-frame TCR alpha sharing observed in monozygotic twins exceeded model estimates.

This clonotype was detected only a few times. Its antigen is as yet unknown. One end of the junction varies from germline; a read error may be responsible. TCRdb re-called the 5' RACE reads with MiXCR, one entry per CDR3 protein. The sample lists some 1,700,000 distinct CDR3 sequences, about 32% occurring once. Healthy Caucasians were all of the donors. Per the germline V gene, CDR1 is LNHNV and CDR2 is YYDKDF (reference sequence). The CDR3 consists of 15 residues. The receptor was derived from a newborn girl in good health. This chain uses TRBV15 with TRBJ1-1; 7 nucleotides agree with TRBD1. Input material: cord blood. Here the CDR3 DNA reads TGTGCTACCAGCAGAGAGGGGGCATTGAACACTGAAGCTTTCTTT. This sequence encodes CATSREGALNTEAFF.